These 21 T cell receptor beta chains share one sample of origin, sequenced in a study of lymphopenia after photon versus proton radiotherapy (dated by TCRdb to about 2019). The library was generated by the immunoSEQ multiplex PCR assay. TCRdb's version of the immuneACCESS table is confined to in-frame rearrangements and falls short of the full clone set. An unresolved V gene accounts for under half of the shortfall where checked; the remainder is of unknown origin. In all, the sample holds 65,000 to 90,000 clones, and 92% of those were seen once. In total, the top ten clones hold over 2% of the sample. Sequenced material: peripheral blood, taken from a patient treated with photon-based radiotherapy. Receptor source: a woman aged 40 to 50 with cholangiocarcinoma.

The chain has TRBV19 and TRBJ1-3; perhaps TRBD1 as D (6 bases). CDR1 is LNHDA and CDR2 is SQIVND in the germline V gene (reference sequence). The CDR3 has 15 residues. The V end lost 3 bases, the J end lost 5 bases, and 14 bases lay between the germline ends. In DNA form, the CDR3 reads TGTGCCAGTAGTATTAGGGAACAGGGACGAAACACCATATATTTT. Its translation is CASSIREQGRNTIYF.

The gene calls are TRBV19 and TRBJ2-1, with TRBD2 matching over 8 bases. Trimming at V came to 0 bases and at J to 6 bases, leaving 10 bases not matched to a gene. This CDR3 spans 17 amino acids. Germline lookup yields CDR1 LNHDA and CDR2 SQIVND (reference sequence). CDR3: CASSIDLNGGAPNEQFF. The DNA for the CDR3 is TGTGCCAGTAGTATAGATCTTAACGGGGGGGCCCCCAATGAGCAGTTCTTC. Combining the CDR3 with reference TRBV19 and TRBJ2-1 gives the whole variable domain DGGITQSPKYLFRKEGQNVTLSCEQNLNHDAMYWYRQDPGQGLRLIYYSQIVNDFQKGDIAEGYSVSREKKESFPLTVTSAQKNPTAFYLCASSIDLNGGAPNEQFFGPGTRLTVL.

CDR3 region: CSVADSTINTF. Here the CDR3 DNA reads TGCAGCGTTGCGGACAGTACAATAAACACCTTC. The chain joins TRBV29-1 to TRBJ1-2; D perhaps matches TRBD1 (6 bases). CDR3 length: 11 amino acids. Trimming left V 4 bases short and J 12 bases short, with 15 bases between. Germline V gives CDR1 SQVTM, CDR2 ANQGSEA.

This chain joins TRBV27 and TRBJ2-2; D gene uncertain. This CDR3 region has 17 residues. V lost 7 bases and J lost 1, with 19 bases in between. Germline CDR1 is MNHEY and CDR2 is SMNVEV (reference sequence). CDR3 sequence reads: CASTLEGERLNTGELFF. The CDR3 nucleotides are TGTGCCAGCACCTTAGAAGGAGAAAGGCTGAACACCGGGGAGCTGTTTTTT.

The CDR3 nucleotides are TGTGCCAGCAGCTTGGGACTCAATACGCAGTATTTT. This codes for CASSLGLNTQYF. The rearrangement uses TRBV7-9 and TRBJ2-3, with D perhaps TRBD2 (6 bases). Trimming pared 3 bases from V and 7 bases from J, leaving 8 bases between. Germline loops: CDR1 SEHNR, CDR2 FQNEAQ (reference sequence). This CDR3 is 12 amino acids long.

The chain's CDR3 is CASSPRASGNYNEQFF. The CDR3 DNA reads as TGCGCCAGCAGCCCTCGGGCTAGCGGGAATTACAATGAGCAGTTCTTC. The chain combines TRBV5-1 with TRBJ2-1; 9 nucleotides align to TRBD2. J was trimmed by 4 bases and V by 4 bases; bases with no gene match: 9. Germline V gene sequence: CDR1 SGHRS, CDR2 YFSETQ. This CDR3 is 16 amino acids long. Full variable domain (rest looked up from reference TRBV5-1 and TRBJ2-1): KAGVTQTPRYLIKTRGQQVTLSCSPISGHRSVSWYQQTPGQGLQFLFEYFSETQRNKGNFPGRFSGRQFSNSRSEMNVSTLELGDSALYLCASSPRASGNYNEQFFGPGTRLTVL.

The CDR3 DNA reads as TGTGCCAGCAGCTCGTCCGGGGCCAGGAACACTGAAGCTTTCTTT. Protein: CASSSSGARNTEAFF. The chain carries TRBV5-4 and TRBJ1-1, with D possibly matching TRBD1 (5 bases). V dropped 3 bases and J dropped 1 base, with 13 bases sitting between them. CDR3 length: 15 amino acids. The germline V gene has CDR1 SGHNT and CDR2 YYREEE (reference sequence).

The rearrangement uses TRBV28 and TRBJ1-1; D is unclear. There are 14 residues in the CDR3. V was cut by 2 bases and J by 5 bases, with 12 bases left in between. Germline values: CDR1 MDHEN, CDR2 SYDVKM. CDR3 sequence reads: CASSLPGGLTEAFF. DNA for the CDR3: TGTGCCAGCAGTTTACCGGGCGGACTGACTGAAGCTTTCTTT. Looking up the rest from reference TRBV28 and TRBJ1-1 gives the full variable domain: DVKVTQSSRYLVKRTGEKVFLECVQDMDHENMFWYRQDPGLGLRLIYFSYDVKMKEKGDIPEGYSVSREKKERFSLILESASTNQTSMYLCASSLPGGLTEAFFGQGTRLTVV.

The rearrangement joins TRBV7-9 to TRBJ2-7, with D perhaps TRBD2 (5 bases). Trimming stripped 5 bases from V and 0 bases from J, with 14 bases between. In germline, CDR1 is SEHNR, CDR2 FQNEAQ (reference sequence). The CDR3 loop spans 15 amino acids. CDR3 coding DNA: TGTGCCAGCAGCCGGGCGGCGGGCAGCTCCTACGAGCAGTACTTC. Protein: CASSRAAGSSYEQYF.

This rearrangement joins TRBV30 to TRBJ1-3; D gene unclear. Germline CDR1 GTSNPN, CDR2 SVGIG (reference sequence). The CDR3 has 13 residues. Trimming removed 7 bases from V and 0 bases from J, with 10 bases in between. CDR3 residues: CAYDTRSGNTIYF. The CDR3 coding sequence is TGTGCCTATGACACACGCTCTGGAAACACCATATATTTT.

This chain links TRBV11-2 with TRBJ2-5, with TRBD2 identical over 10 bases. Germline CDR1 SGHAT, CDR2 FQNNGV. CDR3 length: 16 residues. The V segment lost 7 bases and the J segment 0 bases; nucleotides outside the gene matches: 8. The DNA for the CDR3 is TGTGCCAGCAAGGCTAGCGGGGGCCTTTACCAAGAGACCCAGTACTTC. This gives the protein CASKASGGLYQETQYF.

The chain uses TRBV2 and TRBJ2-1; D gene unclear. Trimming cost V 1 base and J 6 bases, with 4 bases left between them. The CDR3 is 12 amino acids. The germline V gene encodes CDR1 SNHLY and CDR2 FYNNEI. In DNA, the CDR3 is TGTGCCAGCAGTGAAGGGGGCAATGAGCAGTTCTTC. Translation: CASSEGGNEQFF.

The chain is built from TRBV11-2 and TRBJ1-3; maybe TRBD1 (6 bases). Germline V lookup: CDR1 SGHAT, CDR2 FQNNGV. Trimming shortened V by 10 bases and J by 0 bases, and 19 bases separated the two germline ends. This CDR3 spans 16 amino acids. DNA for the CDR3: TGTGCCACTAAAGAGACAGGCTTTAGCTCTGGAAACACCATATATTTT. Translation gives CATKETGFSSGNTIYF.

The chain couples TRBV5-1 to TRBJ2-7, with 8 nucleotides matching TRBD1. The junction had 11 bases not matched to a gene; V was cut back by 3 bases and J by 3 bases. The CDR3 sequence is 16 residues long. In germline, CDR1 is SGHRS, CDR2 YFSETQ. CDR3 bases: TGCGCCAGCAGCTCAGGACAGGGAACGGTCGTCTACGAGCAGTACTTC. Its protein product is CASSSGQGTVVYEQYF.

This chain connects TRBV13 to TRBJ2-1, with 7 bases identical to TRBD2. The CDR3 has 16 amino acids. The V and J ends lost 4 bases and 8 bases, in that order; junction bases with no gene match: 14. Germline CDR1 is PRHDT and CDR2 is FYEKMQ (reference sequence). CDR3 DNA: TGTGCCAGCAGCTCCCGAGGAAGCGGGACTGGTGATGAGCAGTTCTTC. It translates to CASSSRGSGTGDEQFF.

This clone was counted once. The rearrangement uses TRBV5-4 and TRBJ2-3; D is possibly TRBD2 (5 bases). V lost 3 bases and J 3 bases, leaving 5 bases between the germline ends. CDR1 SGHNT and CDR2 YYREEE come from the germline V gene (reference sequence). There are 12 residues in the CDR3. CDR3 residues: CASSSGTDTQYF. DNA of the CDR3: TGTGCCAGCAGCTCGGGGACAGATACGCAGTATTTT. The whole variable domain, remainder taken from reference TRBV5-4 and TRBJ2-3, is ETGVTQSPTHLIKTRGQQVTLRCSSQSGHNTVSWYQQALGQGPQFIFQYYREEENGRGNFPPRFSGLQFPNYSSELNVNALELDDSALYLCASSSGTDTQYFGPGTRLTVL.

This clone was picked up one time. The chain joins TRBV28 to TRBJ1-2; D unresolved. V was shortened by 10 bases and J by 4 bases, with 28 bases between the two germline ends. This CDR3 has 17 amino acids. Germline V lookup: CDR1 MDHEN, CDR2 SYDVKM. For the CDR3, the DNA is TGTGCCATCTATAATAGGCAGATAACCCATTGGGGCTATGGCTACACCTTC. Amino acid sequence: CAIYNRQITHWGYGYTF.

This chain joins TRBV5-1 and TRBJ2-7, with TRBD1 identical over 9 bases. V lost 1 base to trimming and J lost 5 bases; unmatched junction nucleotides: 10. The CDR3 is 16 residues long. CDR1 and CDR2 from the germline V gene are SGHRS and YFSETQ. CDR3 bases: TGCGCCAGCAGCTTGCCCCTGACAGGGGGTATGGACGAGCAGTACTTC. This sequence encodes CASSLPLTGGMDEQYF.

V gene TRBV19 combines with J gene TRBJ1-3, with D uncertain. The CDR3 spans 15 residues. Looked up from germline, CDR1 is LNHDA and CDR2 is SQIVND (reference sequence). With 7 bases removed from V and 0 bases from J, the gap between germline ends came to 13 bases. CDR3 sequence: CASMGKAFSGNTIYF. CDR3 DNA: TGTGCCAGTATGGGGAAAGCGTTCTCTGGAAACACCATATATTTT.

The chain combines TRBV7-9 with TRBJ2-3, with 16 bases aligning to TRBD2. The CDR3 loop spans 18 amino acids. Trimming at V came to 4 bases and at J to 2 bases, leaving 6 bases not matched to a gene. Germline CDR1 is SEHNR and CDR2 is FQNEAQ (reference sequence). The CDR3, as DNA: TGTGCCAGCAGCTCGGGACTAGCGGGAGGGCCGTTCACAGATACGCAGTATTTT. Protein sequence: CASSSGLAGGPFTDTQYF.

The chain couples TRBV7-2 to TRBJ2-7; TRBD2 matches 14 bases. The CDR3 has 18 amino acids. The trim removed 4 bases at V and 4 bases at J, leaving 12 bases unmatched. Germline CDR1 reads SGHTA; CDR2 reads FQGNSA. CDR3: CASSWTATGTSGSYEQYF. CDR3 DNA sequence: TGTGCCAGCAGCTGGACAGCGACCGGGACTAGCGGGAGTTACGAGCAGTACTTC.